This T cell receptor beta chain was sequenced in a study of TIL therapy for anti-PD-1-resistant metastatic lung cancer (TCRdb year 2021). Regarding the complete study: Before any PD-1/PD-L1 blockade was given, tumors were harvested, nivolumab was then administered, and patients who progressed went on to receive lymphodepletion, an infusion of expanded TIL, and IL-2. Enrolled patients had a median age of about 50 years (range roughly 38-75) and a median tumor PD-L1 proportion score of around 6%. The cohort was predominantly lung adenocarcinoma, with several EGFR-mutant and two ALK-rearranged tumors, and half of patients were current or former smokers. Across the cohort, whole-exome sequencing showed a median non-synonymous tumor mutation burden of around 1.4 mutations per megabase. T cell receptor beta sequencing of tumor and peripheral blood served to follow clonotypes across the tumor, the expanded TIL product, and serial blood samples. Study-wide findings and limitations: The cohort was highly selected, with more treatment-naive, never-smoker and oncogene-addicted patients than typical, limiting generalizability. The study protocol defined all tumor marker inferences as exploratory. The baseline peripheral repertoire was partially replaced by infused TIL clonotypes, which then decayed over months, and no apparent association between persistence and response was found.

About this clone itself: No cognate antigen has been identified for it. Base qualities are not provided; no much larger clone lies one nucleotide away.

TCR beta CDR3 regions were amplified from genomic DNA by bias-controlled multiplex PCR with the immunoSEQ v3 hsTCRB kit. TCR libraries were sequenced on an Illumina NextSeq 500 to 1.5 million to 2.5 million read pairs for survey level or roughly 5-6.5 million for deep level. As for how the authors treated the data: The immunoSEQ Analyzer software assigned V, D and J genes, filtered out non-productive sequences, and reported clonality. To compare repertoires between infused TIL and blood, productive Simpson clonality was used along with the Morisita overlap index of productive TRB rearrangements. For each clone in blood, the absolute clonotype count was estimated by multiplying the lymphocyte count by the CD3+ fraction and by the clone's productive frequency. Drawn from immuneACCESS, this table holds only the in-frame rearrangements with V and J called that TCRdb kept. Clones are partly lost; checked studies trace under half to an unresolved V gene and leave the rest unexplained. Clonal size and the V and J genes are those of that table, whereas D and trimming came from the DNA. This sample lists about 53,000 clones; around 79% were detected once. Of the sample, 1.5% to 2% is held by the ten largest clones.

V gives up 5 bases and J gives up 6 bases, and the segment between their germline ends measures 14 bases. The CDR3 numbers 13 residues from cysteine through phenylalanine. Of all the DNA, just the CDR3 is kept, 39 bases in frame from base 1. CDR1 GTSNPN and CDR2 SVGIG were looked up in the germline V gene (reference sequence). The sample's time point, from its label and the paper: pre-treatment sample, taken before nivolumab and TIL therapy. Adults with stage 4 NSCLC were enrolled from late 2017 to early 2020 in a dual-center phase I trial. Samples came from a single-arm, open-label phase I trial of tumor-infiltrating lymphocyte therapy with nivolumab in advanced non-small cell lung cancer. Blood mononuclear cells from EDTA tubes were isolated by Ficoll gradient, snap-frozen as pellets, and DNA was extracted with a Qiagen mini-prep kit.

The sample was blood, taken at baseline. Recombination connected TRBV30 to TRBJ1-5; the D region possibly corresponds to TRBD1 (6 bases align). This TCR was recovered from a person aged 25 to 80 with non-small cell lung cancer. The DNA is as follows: TGTGCCTGGGGGTTGGGGGCGGCTCAGCCCCAGCATTTT. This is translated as CAWGLGAAQPQHF. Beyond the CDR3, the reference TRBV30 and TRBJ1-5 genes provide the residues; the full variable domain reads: SQTIHQWPATLVQPVGSPLSLECTVEGTSNPNLYWYRQAAGRGLQLLFYSVGIGQISSEVPQNLSASRPQDRQFILSSKKLLLSDSGFYLCAWGLGAAQPQHFGDGTRLSIL.